These 23 T cell receptor beta chains share one sample of origin, sequenced in a study of siplizumab effects on memory and regulatory T cells (dated by TCRdb to the late 2010s). Library creation used the immunoSEQ multiplex PCR assay. TCRdb took this table from immuneACCESS and kept in-frame rearrangements with V and J called. Such tables lack part of the clones; where checked against another copy, unresolved V genes explain under half of the gap, and the rest is unexplained. The sample contains over 95,000 clones, just over 90% of them found a single time. Over 0.15% of the sample belongs to the ten largest clones. Sequenced material: non-Treg CD4+ T cells sorted from blood. The intended sense of this specimen's cell subset or site label: FACS-sorted unstimulated CD4+ non-regulatory T cells. These receptors originate from a human donor in good health.

The chain couples TRBV2 to TRBJ1-2; D unresolved. Germline CDR1 is SNHLY and CDR2 is FYNNEI. The CDR3 contains 13 residues. The V gene lost 6 bases and the J gene lost 2 bases, with 10 bases spanning the gap. The CDR3 sequence is CASRVGGNYGYTF. DNA for the CDR3: TGTGCCAGCAGGGTTGGAGGAAACTATGGCTACACCTTC.

The chain has TRBV6-6 and TRBJ1-2; 8 bases agree with TRBD1. Germline loops: CDR1 MNHNY, CDR2 SVGAGI (reference sequence). The CDR3 contains 16 residues. With V trimmed by 4 bases and J by 5 bases, 12 bases remained unmatched. The DNA of the CDR3 is TGTGCCAGCAGTTCAATTACAGGGGGGGTAGAGTATGGCTACACCTTC. Translation gives CASSSITGGVEYGYTF.

The CDR3 DNA sequence: TGTGCCAGCAGCCCCGAGTTAAGAGCAGATACGCAGTATTTT. This codes for CASSPELRADTQYF. The chain links TRBV4-2 to TRBJ2-3; D is undetermined. Per the germline V gene, CDR1 is LGHNA and CDR2 is YNFKEQ. V lost 4 bases, J lost 4 bases, and 12 bases lay in between. This CDR3 spans 14 amino acids.

In this sample, this clone turned up once. The V gene is TRBV5-4, the J gene TRBJ1-5; TRBD1 matches at 12 bases. The germline gives CDR1 SGHNT, CDR2 YYREEE (reference sequence). Trimming took 5 bases from V and 5 from J; bases not matched to a gene: 17. The CDR3 runs to 19 residues. The CDR3 coding sequence is TGTGCCAGCAGAGGGACAGGGGGCTCCCCCCTTACCGAATATCAGCCCCAGCATTTT. Amino acid sequence: CASRGTGGSPLTEYQPQHF.

This chain uses TRBV4-2 with TRBJ2-7; 10 positions agree with TRBD2. Germline V CDR1 and CDR2: LGHNA, YNFKEQ. V gave up 0 bases and J gave up 5 bases; unmatched junction bases: 7. The CDR3 loop spans 16 amino acids. The CDR3 here is CASSQEVAGGGNEQYF. In DNA, the CDR3 is TGTGCCAGCAGCCAAGAGGTAGCGGGGGGAGGCAACGAGCAGTACTTC.

A note on this clone: The same CDR3 also results from other DNA sequences found in this sample. The rearrangement links TRBV7-9 to TRBJ1-5; D might be TRBD1 (5 bases). V gave up 3 bases and J gave up 6 bases, with 12 bases separating them. This CDR3 has 14 residues. The germline CDR1 and CDR2 sequences are SEHNR and FQNEAQ (reference sequence). CDR3 in amino acids: CASSFGQGRQPQHF. The CDR3 region has the DNA TGTGCCAGCAGCTTCGGGCAGGGCCGTCAGCCCCAGCATTTT.

This clone has just one count. This chain connects TRBV19 to TRBJ2-4; 8 bases agree with TRBD2. This CDR3 comprises 17 residues. Germline-derived CDR1 and CDR2 are LNHDA and SQIVND (reference sequence). V was clipped by 4 bases and J by 0 bases; unmatched bases: 8. CDR3 region: CASSTSREGLAKNIQYF. The DNA of the CDR3 is TGTGCCAGTAGTACCTCCCGGGAGGGATTAGCCAAAAACATTCAGTACTTC. Using reference TRBV19 and TRBJ2-4 for the parts outside the CDR3, the full variable domain is DGGITQSPKYLFRKEGQNVTLSCEQNLNHDAMYWYRQDPGQGLRLIYYSQIVNDFQKGDIAEGYSVSREKKESFPLTVTSAQKNPTAFYLCASSTSREGLAKNIQYFGAGTRLSVL.

The J gene is TRBJ2-1, the V gene TRBV14; D not resolved. The CDR3 covers 13 residues. Between the trimmed V and J ends, which lost 2 bases and 4 bases, there was a span of 6 bases. CDR1 is SGHDN, CDR2 FVKESK, per germline. CDR3 coding DNA: TGTGCCAGCAGCCAATGGGAATACAATGAGCAGTTCTTC. It is translated as CASSQWEYNEQFF.

The gene calls are TRBV5-1 and TRBJ2-7; D is undetermined. The germline gives CDR1 SGHRS, CDR2 YFSETQ. The CDR3 is 15 residues long. Trimming took off 4 bases at V and 0 bases at J, with 14 bases between the two ends. The CDR3 region is CASSRYIVSSYEQYF. CDR3 nucleotide sequence: TGCGCCAGCAGCAGGTACATAGTTAGCTCCTACGAGCAGTACTTC.

The chain employs TRBV10-3 and TRBJ2-7; D possibly corresponds to TRBD2 (5 bases). Trimming left V 8 bases short and J 3 bases short, with 20 bases between. Germline assignment: CDR1 ENHRY and CDR2 SYGVKD. The length of the CDR3 is 15 residues. The CDR3 DNA reads as TGTGCCATCCTCGCGGGTCAAGGGTCCCTCTACGAGCAGTACTTC. Its protein is CAILAGQGSLYEQYF.

V usage is TRBV29-1 and J usage is TRBJ2-3; the D gene is possibly TRBD1 (6 bases). Looked up from germline, CDR1 is SQVTM and CDR2 is ANQGSEA. The CDR3 contains 13 residues. V lost 6 bases to trimming and J lost 2 bases, with 12 bases between them. As DNA, the CDR3 is TGCAGCGTGGTAGGGGGAAACACAGATACGCAGTATTTT. Protein: CSVVGGNTDTQYF.

This sequence joins TRBV6-6 and TRBJ1-5; TRBD1 agrees at 7 bases. The germline gives CDR1 MNHNY, CDR2 SVGAGI (reference sequence). The CDR3 spans 15 residues. J gave up 4 bases and V 4 bases, and 7 bases lay outside the gene matches. The CDR3 spells CASSLSGGINQPQHF. CDR3 in DNA: TGTGCCAGCAGTTTGTCAGGGGGTATTAATCAGCCCCAGCATTTT.

A single count supports this clone. The chain uses TRBV10-1 and TRBJ2-7, with D unresolved. The CDR3 length is 12 residues. Germline V gene data show CDR1 as WNHNN and CDR2 as SYGVQD (reference sequence). V shed 2 bases and J shed 9 bases, with 11 bases lying between them. The chain's CDR3 is CASSEGSNGQYF. CDR3 in DNA: TGCGCCAGCAGTGAGGGCTCTAACGGGCAGTACTTC.

This chain uses TRBV7-2 with TRBJ2-1; D ambiguous. The CDR3 length is 13 residues. Deletions cut 5 bases from V and 4 bases from J, with 9 bases between. Germline V gene data show CDR1 as SGHTA and CDR2 as FQGNSA. The CDR3 sequence: CASSPVGYNEQFF. CDR3 nucleotides: TGTGCCAGCAGCCCCGTCGGGTACAATGAGCAGTTCTTC.

This chain uses TRBV10-3 with TRBJ1-4, with D unresolved. The V gene lost 2 bases and the J gene lost 0 bases, with 7 bases spanning the gap. CDR1 is ENHRY and CDR2 is SYGVKD in the germline V gene. This CDR3 region has 15 residues. For the CDR3, the DNA is TGTGCCATCAGTGAGGGCAGGACAACTAATGAAAAACTGTTTTTT. It encodes CAISEGRTTNEKLFF.

The chain uses TRBV18 and TRBJ2-5; tentatively, D is TRBD1 (6 bases). The germline CDR1 and CDR2 sequences are KGHSH and LQKENI. V was shortened by 2 bases and J by 4 bases, with 14 bases between the two germline ends. The CDR3 is 15 amino acids. CDR3 region: CASSPSRGRGETQYF. CDR3 sequence (DNA): TGTGCCAGCTCACCAAGCAGGGGAAGGGGAGAGACCCAGTACTTC.

Note on this clone: This CDR3 is also generated by other DNA sequences in the sample. The chain combines TRBV6-1 with TRBJ1-2, with TRBD1 as a possible D gene (5 bases). This CDR3 contains 13 residues. V was clipped by 2 bases and J by 8 bases, with 12 bases between them. Per germline, CDR1 MNHNS and CDR2 SASEGT. CDR3 sequence: CASSETGVRGYTF. CDR3 bases: TGTGCCAGCAGTGAAACGGGGGTGCGCGGCTACACCTTC.

This chain connects TRBV18 to TRBJ1-1; D unresolved. Germline V gene lookup returns CDR1 KGHSH and CDR2 LQKENI. This CDR3 comprises 15 residues. Between the trimmed V and J ends, which lost 2 bases and 1 base, there was a span of 11 bases. CDR3 sequence: CASSPISQTNTEAFF. The CDR3 DNA is TGTGCCAGCTCACCAATTTCGCAAACGAACACTGAAGCTTTCTTT.

The J gene is TRBJ2-1, the V gene TRBV7-2; TRBD2 agrees at 11 bases. The CDR3 runs 15 residues. V lost 2 bases to trimming and J lost 7 bases; unmatched junction nucleotides: 4. Germline CDR1 reads SGHTA; CDR2 reads FQGNSA. This CDR3 is CASSLLSGGENEQFF. The CDR3 DNA reads TGTGCCAGCAGCTTACTTAGCGGGGGGGAAAATGAGCAGTTCTTC. The whole variable domain, remainder taken from reference TRBV7-2 and TRBJ2-1, is GAGVSQSPSNKVTEKGKDVELRCDPISGHTALYWYRQSLGQGLEFLIYFQGNSAPDKSGLPSDRFSAERTGGSVSTLTIQRTQQEDSAVYLCASSLLSGGENEQFFGPGTRLTVL.

The V and J genes are TRBV27 and TRBJ2-3, with D perhaps TRBD2 (5 bases). CDR1 is MNHEY, CDR2 SMNVEV, per germline (reference sequence). V was cut by 5 bases and J by 2 bases, with 14 bases left in between. The CDR3 covers 15 residues. CDR3 nucleotide sequence: TGTGCCAGCAGTACTGGACGGAGGTCCACAGATACGCAGTATTTT. Translation gives CASSTGRRSTDTQYF.

The chain recombines TRBV6-1 with TRBJ1-5; D unresolved. The CDR3 extends over 13 amino acids. The V and J ends lost 7 bases and 6 bases respectively, with 13 bases between them. The germline gives CDR1 MNHNS, CDR2 SASEGT. The CDR3 region has the DNA TGTGCCAGCAAAATCCTGGAGGGTCAGCCCCAGCATTTT. This translates into CASKILEGQPQHF.

There are a few counts of this clone. This chain joins TRBV19 and TRBJ1-5; D is perhaps TRBD1 (5 bases). CDR1 and CDR2 (germline): LNHDA, SQIVND (reference sequence). The CDR3 has 15 residues. V was pared by 2 bases and J by 7 bases, with 15 bases between. CDR3 amino acids: CASSISRATGQPQHF. The CDR3 nucleotides read TGTGCCAGTAGTATAAGCAGGGCAACCGGGCAGCCCCAGCATTTT.

This chain connects TRBV29-1 to TRBJ2-1; a weak D match, TRBD1 (5 bases). This CDR3 comprises 13 residues. Germline values: CDR1 SQVTM, CDR2 ANQGSEA. The germline V and J ends were trimmed by 6 bases and 7 bases, with 16 bases remaining between them. The CDR3 coding sequence is TGCAGCGTGCGGTGGGGCAGTAGAAATGAGCAGTTCTTC. Its translation is CSVRWGSRNEQFF.